Given below is one T cell receptor beta chain in context. CDR1 and CDR2 (germline): SGDLS, YYNGEE. J gave up 6 bases and V 0 bases, and 2 bases lay outside the gene matches. This CDR3 is 15 amino acids long. This record comes from a study of blood T cell repertoires in COVID-19. Method: immunoSEQ multiplex PCR; TCRdb's copy keeps in-frame clones and lacks some. The sample yields approximately 170,000 clones, 80% to 90% seen once. The sequenced material came from peripheral blood. The chain uses TRBV9 and TRBJ1-4; TRBD1 aligns across 10 bases. This clonotype was sampled from a woman older than 75 with acute or convalescent COVID-19. The CDR3 nucleotides are TGTGCCAGCAGCGTAGGACAGGGGGCTTATGAAAAACTGTTTTTT. Its protein product is CASSVGQGAYEKLFF.